This TCR beta chain originates from a study of T cell responses to AZD1222 COVID-19 vaccine. As regards this clone: The target antigen is unknown.

Pooling was applied to second doses at about 4 or about 12 weeks. Trimming took off 5 bases at V and 4 bases at J, with 17 bases between the two ends. This CDR3 comprises 15 residues. Germline V gives CDR1 SGHVS, CDR2 FQNEAQ. Study conclusions and caveats: Only five or six AZD1222 recipients tested seropositive at baseline. White British people made up most donors, females outnumbered males, and clonal diversity was possibly underestimated.

Repertoires were generated with immunoSEQ multiplex PCR, while TCRdb's copy carries only in-frame clones and drops some. The table has about 140,000 clones, around 83% seen once; the top ten hold around 5.1%. Source: peripheral blood, taken 28 days after the second AZD1222 dose. This TCR came from an adult who received the AZD1222 COVID-19 vaccine. The chain employs TRBV7-8 and TRBJ1-2; the D gene is possibly TRBD1 (6 bases). CDR3 residues: CASSLTPDSPYGYTF. CDR3 DNA: TGTGCCAGCAGCCTAACCCCGGACAGCCCCTATGGCTACACCTTC. Supplemented by reference TRBV7-8 and TRBJ1-2, the full variable domain reads GAGVSQSPRYKVAKRGQDVALRCDPISGHVSLFWYQQALGQGPEFLTYFQNEAQLDKSGLPSDRFFAERPEGSVSTLKIQRTQQEDSAVYLCASSLTPDSPYGYTFGSGTRLTVV.